The 20 T cell receptor beta chains below were found in one sample sequenced in a study of PD-1 blockade in classical Hodgkin lymphoma. The method was immunoSEQ multiplex PCR; TCRdb's version includes in-frame clones alone and lacks a portion of them. This table has tens of thousands of clones, roughly nine tenths appearing once. The time point here: newly diagnosed, previously untreated cHL patient sample. Magnetic negative selection purified CD4+ T cells from thawed PBMCs. The sample taken for sequencing was CD4+ T cells from blood. These TCRs come from a human donor with classical Hodgkin lymphoma.

This rearrangement joins TRBV5-1 to TRBJ1-4; perhaps TRBD1 as D (6 bases). V was trimmed by 5 bases and J by 8 bases, leaving 19 bases between them. The CDR3 length is 15 residues. The germline V gene has CDR1 SGHRS and CDR2 YFSETQ. The CDR3 DNA reads as TGCGCCAGCAGAGCTGCGGAGGGGGTGGCCGAAAAACTGTTTTTT. Its translation: CASRAAEGVAEKLFF. Full variable domain (rest looked up from reference TRBV5-1 and TRBJ1-4): KAGVTQTPRYLIKTRGQQVTLSCSPISGHRSVSWYQQTPGQGLQFLFEYFSETQRNKGNFPGRFSGRQFSNSRSEMNVSTLELGDSALYLCASRAAEGVAEKLFFGSGTQLSVL.

This rearrangement joins TRBV9 to TRBJ1-5; possible D gene TRBD1, 6 bases. CDR3 length: 13 amino acids. Between the trimmed V and J ends, which lost 3 bases and 5 bases, there was a span of 9 bases. The germline CDR1 and CDR2 sequences are SGDLS and YYNGEE. The CDR3 nucleotides are TGTGCCAGCAGCGCAGGGGTAGATCAGCCCCAGCATTTT. Its protein product is CASSAGVDQPQHF.

The chain has TRBV5-1 and TRBJ1-4; D might be TRBD1 (6 bases). This CDR3 spans 15 amino acids. Germline CDR1 is SGHRS and CDR2 is YFSETQ. The germline V and J ends were trimmed by 4 bases and 7 bases, with 17 bases remaining between them. This CDR3 reads CASSREQGRSEKLFF. The CDR3 DNA reads as TGCGCCAGCAGCAGAGAACAGGGACGGAGTGAAAAACTGTTTTTT.

The chain recombines TRBV6-5 with TRBJ2-2, with 7 bases aligning to TRBD2. The CDR3 runs 15 residues. Germline V gives CDR1 MNHEY, CDR2 SVGAGI. Unmatched junction bases numbered 2, after V lost 2 bases and J lost 2 bases. CDR3: CASSYGGDNTGELFF. CDR3 DNA: TGTGCCAGCAGTTACGGGGGGGACAACACCGGGGAGCTGTTTTTT.

The chain couples TRBV19 to TRBJ2-2; no definite D call. Looked up from germline, CDR1 is LNHDA and CDR2 is SQIVND (reference sequence). The CDR3 has 16 residues. Trimming cost V 3 bases and J 3 bases, with 14 bases left between them. CDR3 sequence: CASSMGSRWDTGELFF. CDR3 coding DNA: TGTGCCAGTAGTATGGGTAGCAGGTGGGACACCGGGGAGCTGTTTTTT.

The chain recombines TRBV7-6 with TRBJ2-7; 10 bases agree with TRBD1. CDR1 and CDR2 (germline): SGHVS, FNYEAQ. The CDR3 length is 15 residues. V dropped 1 base and J dropped 7; count of bases not matched to a gene: 7. The CDR3 here is CASSLGGTGEMEQYF. CDR3 in DNA: TGTGCCAGCAGCTTAGGAGGGACAGGGGAGATGGAGCAGTACTTC.

The chain uses TRBV7-9 and TRBJ2-5; D is unclear. CDR3 size: 13 residues. The V gene's germline CDR1 is SEHNR and CDR2 FQNEAQ (reference sequence). Trimming shortened V by 1 base and J by 2 bases, and 5 bases separated the two germline ends. The CDR3 bases are TGTGCCAGCAGCTTAGGGGTACAAGAGACCCAGTACTTC. Translation: CASSLGVQETQYF. Full variable domain (rest looked up from reference TRBV7-9 and TRBJ2-5): DTGVSQNPRHKITKRGQNVTFRCDPISEHNRLYWYRQTLGQGPEFLTYFQNEAQLEKSRLLSDRFSAERPKGSFSTLEIQRTEQGDSAMYLCASSLGVQETQYFGPGTRLLVL.

CDR3 DNA: TGTGCCAGCAGCACCCGGACTAGCGGCACAGATACGCAGTATTTT. As protein: CASSTRTSGTDTQYF. This chain joins TRBV7-2 and TRBJ2-3; 9 nucleotides agree with TRBD2. J lost 1 base, V lost 5 bases, and 4 bases had no gene match. Per the germline V gene, CDR1 is SGHTA and CDR2 is FQGNSA. CDR3 length equals 15 residues.

The V and J genes are TRBV6-6 and TRBJ2-4; TRBD2 is a possible D gene (5 bases). Germline V gives CDR1 MNHNY, CDR2 SVGAGI (reference sequence). The CDR3 spans 15 residues. The V end lost 0 bases, the J end lost 8 bases, and 14 bases lay between the germline ends. CDR3 loop: CASSYSTPGVDIQYF. For the CDR3, the DNA is TGTGCCAGCAGTTACTCAACCCCCGGGGTGGACATTCAGTACTTC.

This clone was seen just once. The chain links TRBV5-1 to TRBJ2-5, with D uncertain. Trimming took off 4 bases at V and 6 bases at J, with 31 bases between the two ends. The germline V gene has CDR1 SGHRS and CDR2 YFSETQ. The CDR3 is made up of 19 amino acids. CDR3 DNA sequence: TGCGCCAGCAGCCCTTCAGCGCAAACTATAGCCTCCGACCGAAAGACCCAGTACTTC. Translated: CASSPSAQTIASDRKTQYF.

The chain employs TRBV6-1 and TRBJ2-5; 12 nucleotides align to TRBD1. The CDR3 contains 15 residues. CDR1 and CDR2 (germline): MNHNS, SASEGT. V shed 3 bases, J shed 5 bases, and the junction held 4 bases outside the gene matches. The CDR3 DNA reads TGTGCCAGCAGTGAGGGGACAGGGGGCAGGGAGACCCAGTACTTC. This gives the protein CASSEGTGGRETQYF.

This chain links TRBV7-2 with TRBJ2-1; D remains ambiguous. The CDR3 totals 15 residues. The V gene lost 1 base and the J gene lost 0 bases, with 7 bases spanning the gap. CDR1 and CDR2 from the germline V gene are SGHTA and FQGNSA. The CDR3 DNA sequence: TGTGCCAGCAGCTTAGGGGAAGGCTCCTACAATGAGCAGTTCTTC. It translates to CASSLGEGSYNEQFF. Variable domain in full (rest from reference TRBV7-2 and TRBJ2-1): GAGVSQSPSNKVTEKGKDVELRCDPISGHTALYWYRQSLGQGLEFLIYFQGNSAPDKSGLPSDRFSAERTGGSVSTLTIQRTQQEDSAVYLCASSLGEGSYNEQFFGPGTRLTVL.

This clone came up a few times. Here the CDR3 reads CASSMGNTGELFF. The CDR3 coding sequence is TGTGCCAGTAGTATGGGGAACACCGGGGAGCTGTTTTTT. The rearrangement uses TRBV19 and TRBJ2-2, with unresolved D. In germline, CDR1 is LNHDA, CDR2 SQIVND (reference sequence). This CDR3 is 13 amino acids long. V gave up 3 bases and J gave up 1 base, with 3 bases separating them.

The CDR3 spells CASSLGTGVLAFF. The CDR3 nucleotides are TGTGCCAGCAGCTTAGGGACAGGGGTTCTTGCTTTCTTT. This rearrangement joins TRBV7-9 to TRBJ1-1; the match to TRBD1 covers 9 bases. The V gene end was trimmed by 1 base and the J gene end by 11 bases; junction bases not matched to a gene: 5. CDR3 length: 13 residues. Germline CDR1 and CDR2: SEHNR and FQNEAQ (reference sequence).

The chain uses TRBV9 and TRBJ2-3, with 9 bases lining up with TRBD2. The CDR3 has 15 residues. The ends lost 4 bases at V and 0 bases at J; junction bases unmatched: 3. In germline, CDR1 is SGDLS, CDR2 YYNGEE. CDR3 nucleotide sequence: TGTGCCAGCAGCACCCTAGCGGGGAGCACAGATACGCAGTATTTT. Its protein product is CASSTLAGSTDTQYF.

This sequence joins TRBV5-6 and TRBJ2-7; 9 bases are a match to TRBD1. V shed 4 bases and J 9 bases; nucleotides not matched to a gene: 20. Germline lookup yields CDR1 SGHDT and CDR2 YYEEEE. The CDR3 has 17 amino acids. The DNA for the CDR3 is TGTGCCAGCAGCCGATCCCCTTGGGGACAGGGTTTACTTGCGCAGTACTTC. It specifies CASSRSPWGQGLLAQYF.

The CDR3 DNA reads TGTGCCAGCAGCTTAGTGGGGGGATACAATGAGCAGTTCTTC. Residues: CASSLVGGYNEQFF. This sequence joins TRBV7-2 and TRBJ2-1; tentative D call: TRBD2 (6 bases). CDR3 length: 14 amino acids. V shed 1 base and J shed 4 bases, with 8 bases lying between them. CDR1 and CDR2 (germline): SGHTA, FQGNSA. The full variable domain, in which reference TRBV7-2 and TRBJ2-1 provide the parts outside the CDR3, is GAGVSQSPSNKVTEKGKDVELRCDPISGHTALYWYRQSLGQGLEFLIYFQGNSAPDKSGLPSDRFSAERTGGSVSTLTIQRTQQEDSAVYLCASSLVGGYNEQFFGPGTRLTVL.

CDR3 residues: CASSLALYTEYDKDTF. The CDR3, as DNA: TGTGCCAGCAGCTTAGCGTTGTATACGGAGTATGATAAGGACACCTTC. This chain joins TRBV7-2 and TRBJ1-2; D gene uncertain. The germline CDR1 and CDR2 sequences are SGHTA and FQGNSA. The V end lost 0 bases, the J end lost 12 bases, and 23 bases lay between the germline ends. This CDR3 has 16 amino acids.

This clone has a single count. The chain uses TRBV6-5 and TRBJ1-6; 7 bases are shared with TRBD1. The CDR3 sequence is 12 residues long. Germline lookup yields CDR1 MNHEY and CDR2 SVGAGI. Trimming took 7 bases from V and 10 from J; bases not matched to a gene: 4. CDR3: CASKDRDSPLHF. Here the CDR3 DNA reads TGTGCCAGCAAAGACAGGGACTCACCCCTCCACTTT.

The rearrangement links TRBV5-1 to TRBJ2-3; 7 bases agree with TRBD2. Germline CDR1 is SGHRS and CDR2 is YFSETQ. CDR3 length: 17 residues. With 1 base clipped from V and 4 bases from J, the junction kept 12 bases outside the gene matches. DNA of the CDR3: TGCGCCAGCAGCTTGCCCGTCACGGGAGGAGTAGCAGATACGCAGTATTTT. This encodes CASSLPVTGGVADTQYF.